This TCR beta chain was captured in a study of Tregs in tolerant kidney transplant recipients. General study points: Expanding Tregs on activated donor B cells appeared to best identify donor-specific TCRbeta clones. Changing PCR primers prevented nucleotide comparison between some patients' samples. Few patients were studied, so findings need validation in larger groups.

Produced via immunoSEQ multiplex PCR; TCRdb's table is partial and in-frame only. Found here are 40,000 to 50,000 clones, approximately 89% of them singletons; the top ten hold around 15%. Recipients received nonmyeloablative bone marrow transplants from related graft donors, with transient mixed chimerism. Unstimulated regulatory T cells (CD4+CD25+CD127-), CD4+CD25- non-regulatory cells, CD4 and CD8 cells were FACS-sorted from thawed PBMCs. Concerning this clone: Its specificity is not known.

V was trimmed by 4 bases and J by 4 bases, leaving 18 bases between them. This CDR3 comprises 15 residues. The germline CDR1 and CDR2 sequences are SGHDT and YYEEEE. This specimen was CD8+ T cells from blood (PBMCs), taken 12 months after the transplant. The rearrangement links TRBV5-6 to TRBJ2-7; the D gene is possibly TRBD1 (5 bases). The clonotype comes from a human patient who received a combined kidney and bone marrow transplant. Part of the T cells may come from the graft donor. In DNA form, the CDR3 reads TGTGCCAGCAGCCCAGTTATGCAGGCAGGGTACGAGCAGTACTTC. This codes for CASSPVMQAGYEQYF.